Listed below are T cell receptor beta chains from one sample, sequenced in a study of CD8+ T cells in alopecia areata. The data were produced by immunoSEQ multiplex PCR, yet TCRdb's version contains in-frame clones alone and is incomplete. The data hold about 190,000 clones, with under 80% observed a single time. The specimen comprised CD4+ T cells sorted from blood, sampled between weeks 47 and 50, from a patient treated with tofacitinib. All receptors derive from a human donor with alopecia areata. The CDR3 runs from the conserved cysteine through the conserved F or W. Fields, in order: J gene, clone size, V gene, D gene, CDR3 protein, CDR3 DNA. A D gene is named only where the DNA matches it firmly. The size field is filled for only some rows; it gives once, few, many or a size class.

>TRBJ1-6|few|TRBV15|.
CATREGPTGRTNSPLHF
TGTGCCACCAGGGAGGGACCTACGGGACGGACAAATTCACCCCTCCACTTT
>TRBJ2-3|many|TRBV19|.
CASSIQRTDTQYF
TGTGCCAGTAGTATTCAGAGGACAGATACGCAGTATTTT
>TRBJ2-7|.|TRBV9|.
CASPCPGSHEQYF
TGTGCCAGCCCGTGCCCGGGCAGTCACGAGCAGTACTTC
>TRBJ2-3|few|TRBV29-1|.
CSVVSLVDTQYF
TGCAGCGTTGTAAGCTTGGTCGATACGCAGTATTTT
>TRBJ2-7|.|TRBV10-3|.
CAIKGDIGSYEQYF
TGTGCCATCAAAGGAGATATCGGATCCTACGAGCAGTACTTC
>TRBJ1-5|.|TRBV11-2|.
CASSLALYQPQHF
TGTGCCAGCAGCTTGGCCCTTTATCAGCCCCAGCATTTT
>TRBJ2-7|few|TRBV30|TRBD1
CAWSVGTGGEQYF
TGTGCCTGGAGCGTCGGGACAGGGGGCGAGCAGTACTTC
>TRBJ1-2|few|TRBV2|TRBD1
CASRGQGDYGYTF
TGTGCCAGCAGAGGACAGGGCGACTATGGCTACACCTTC
>TRBJ2-5|.|TRBV29-1|.
CSVEGGRQETQYF
TGCAGCGTTGAAGGCGGCAGACAAGAGACCCAGTACTTC
>TRBJ1-6|once|TRBV18|.
CASSPQSDGSPLHF
TGTGCCAGCTCACCGCAATCGGACGGTTCACCCCTCCACTTT
>TRBJ1-2|.|TRBV30|.
CAWSRDGLGYTF
TGTGCCTGGAGTAGGGACGGCCTTGGCTACACCTTC
>TRBJ2-7|few|TRBV10-3|TRBD1
CAISDIRDRGTYEQYF
TGTGCCATCAGTGATATTCGGGACAGGGGTACCTACGAGCAGTACTTC
>TRBJ2-3|.|TRBV30|TRBD2
CAWSSGLASDTQYF
TGTGCCTGGAGTTCCGGACTAGCGTCAGATACGCAGTATTTT